This TCR beta chain appears in the sequencing data of a study of OX40 agonist ivuxolimab in advanced cancers. About the research overall: The patients received ivuxolimab by intravenous route every 2 weeks at 0.01 to 10 mg/kg. Among those enrolled, mean age was approximately 62 years (range roughly 20 to 80) and 75% to 90% were male. General observations from the study: Fewer expanded clones were found on average in CD4+ than in CD8+ T cells.

In regard to this clone: Its target is unknown.

Sequencing was performed with immunoSEQ multiplex PCR; in TCRdb, only in-frame clones are kept and a portion is missing. Counted here are under 95,000 clones, roughly nine tenths occurring once; the ten biggest clones make up approximately 1.5%. A history of autoimmune disease or systemic immunosuppression excluded patients. CDR1 and CDR2 (germline): SGHRS, YFSETQ. Losses at the gene ends were 1 base for V and 5 bases for J; bases not matched to a gene: 8. This CDR3 is 16 amino acids long. V and J are TRBV5-1 and TRBJ2-7; 11 nucleotides line up with TRBD1. The clonotype originates from an adult with an advanced solid tumor such as melanoma, head and neck, liver or kidney cancer. Sequencing was performed on CD4+ or CD8+ T cells sorted from blood, taken in a trial of the OX40 agonist ivuxolimab. This chain's CDR3 is CASSLRSGTGGNEQYF. The DNA for the CDR3 is TGCGCCAGCAGCTTGCGATCCGGGACAGGGGGAAACGAGCAGTACTTC. Supplemented by reference TRBV5-1 and TRBJ2-7, the full variable domain reads KAGVTQTPRYLIKTRGQQVTLSCSPISGHRSVSWYQQTPGQGLQFLFEYFSETQRNKGNFPGRFSGRQFSNSRSEMNVSTLELGDSALYLCASSLRSGTGGNEQYFGPGTRLTVT.